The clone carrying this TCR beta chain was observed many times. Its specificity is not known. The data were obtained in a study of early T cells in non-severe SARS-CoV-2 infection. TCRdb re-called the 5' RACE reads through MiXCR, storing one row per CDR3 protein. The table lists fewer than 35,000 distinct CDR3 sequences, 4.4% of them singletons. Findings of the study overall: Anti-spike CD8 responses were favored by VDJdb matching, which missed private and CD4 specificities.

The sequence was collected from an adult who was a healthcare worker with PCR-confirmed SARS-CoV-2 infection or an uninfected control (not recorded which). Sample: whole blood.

This CDR3 reads CASSPREGGPYEQYV. In nucleotides, the CDR3 is TGTGCCAGCAGTCCGAGAGAGGGAGGGCCCTACGAGCAGTACGTC. The rearrangement joins TRBV7-8 to TRBJ2-7; 7 bases align to TRBD2. CDR3 size: 15 residues. Trimming removed 6 bases from V and 2 bases from J; junction bases left unmatched: 10. Germline CDR1 and CDR2: SGHVS and FQNEAQ.